These 25 T cell receptor beta chains were sequenced from one sample in a study of T cell repertoires in ileal Crohn's disease. Using immunoSEQ multiplex PCR, the repertoire was profiled, and TCRdb retains in-frame clones only, with some absent. The sample shows 500 or so clones, around nine tenths of them seen only once. The time point: proximal margin of the surgical specimen (macroscopically non-inflamed). The material sequenced was ileal tissue. The receptors were gathered from an adult with Crohn's disease.

V and J are TRBV18 and TRBJ2-7, with D hard to call. CDR1 and CDR2 from the germline V gene are KGHSH and LQKENI. The length of the CDR3 is 15 residues. The V and J ends lost 3 bases and 5 bases respectively, with 17 bases between them. The CDR3, as DNA: TGTGCCAGCTCACCTTCAGGCGGAGCGACCCACGAGCAGTACTTC. Translating it yields CASSPSGGATHEQYF.

The genes are TRBV5-1 and TRBJ1-2, with 9 bases that match TRBD1. V shed 3 bases and J 5 bases; nucleotides not matched to a gene: 11. CDR1 SGHRS and CDR2 YFSETQ come from the germline V gene. The CDR3 has 16 amino acids. The CDR3 is CASSSRTGAYFYGYTF. CDR3 nucleotides: TGCGCCAGCAGCTCGCGGACAGGGGCCTACTTTTATGGCTACACCTTC.

The V call is TRBV9, the J call TRBJ1-2, with a tentative D call TRBD1 (6 bases). Germline values: CDR1 SGDLS, CDR2 YYNGEE. The CDR3 has 14 amino acids. V shed 0 bases and J shed 3 bases, with 9 bases lying between them. The CDR3, as DNA: TGTGCCAGCAGCGTAGGATGGACAGACTATGGCTACACCTTC. Protein product: CASSVGWTDYGYTF.

This chain links TRBV29-1 with TRBJ2-7, with D uncertain. CDR1 and CDR2 from the germline V gene are SQVTM and ANQGSEA. The CDR3 has 10 amino acids. Trimming pared 5 bases from V and 7 bases from J, leaving 9 bases between. CDR3 protein: CSVLEIEQYF. The CDR3 coding sequence is TGCAGCGTTCTCGAAATAGAGCAGTACTTC.

The chain's CDR3 is CASSQDHGDRYEQYF. In DNA form, the CDR3 reads TGCGCCAGCAGCCAAGATCATGGGGACAGATACGAGCAGTACTTC. The chain uses TRBV4-3 and TRBJ2-7; 7 bases line up with TRBD1. Germline values: CDR1 LGHNA, CDR2 YSLEER. CDR3 size: 15 residues. Germline trimming cut 0 bases from V and 4 bases from J; bases unmatched to any gene: 6.

CDR3 DNA: TGTGCCAGCAGTGGGACTAGCGGGGGGGCAGATACGCAGTATTTT. Translating gives CASSGTSGGADTQYF. This chain uses TRBV6-1 with TRBJ2-3, with TRBD2 matching 15 bases. Germline lookup yields CDR1 MNHNS and CDR2 SASEGT. The CDR3 sequence is 15 residues long. The trim removed 4 bases at V and 4 bases at J, leaving 0 bases unmatched.

The chain is built from TRBV7-2 and TRBJ2-7; D possibly corresponds to TRBD1 (6 bases). The CDR3 has 18 amino acids. Trimming cost V 0 bases and J 3 bases, with 21 bases left between them. CDR1 is SGHTA and CDR2 is FQGNSA in the germline V gene. The CDR3 spells CASSLAQGNRDIFYEQYF. CDR3 nucleotides: TGTGCCAGCAGCTTAGCGCAGGGTAACAGGGACATATTCTACGAGCAGTACTTC.

This clone was detected once. This chain connects TRBV29-1 to TRBJ2-1; D gene unclear. Germline V lookup: CDR1 SQVTM, CDR2 ANQGSEA. The CDR3 covers 10 residues. The ends were cut back, 6 bases at V and 7 bases at J, with 7 bases in the middle. Here the CDR3 reads CSVWDNEQFF. As DNA, the CDR3 is TGCAGCGTATGGGATAATGAGCAGTTCTTC.

This chain connects TRBV10-3 to TRBJ1-2, with D possibly TRBD1 on 5 matching bases. V dropped 4 bases and J dropped 0 bases, with 12 bases sitting between them. The CDR3 has 15 amino acids. CDR1 is ENHRY and CDR2 is SYGVKD in the germline V gene. CDR3 sequence: CAISVGTATNYGYTF. The CDR3 DNA reads as TGTGCCATCAGTGTTGGGACCGCAACTAACTATGGCTACACCTTC.

This chain links TRBV1 with TRBJ2-7. TRBV1 is assigned pseudogene status. The CDR3 extends over 14 amino acids. CDR3 DNA sequence: TGCACCAGCAGCCCCCGTGAGCGACACTACGAGCAGTACTTC. Translating gives CTSSPRERHYEQYF.

This chain connects TRBV5-1 to TRBJ1-1; D is unclear. CDR1 is SGHRS and CDR2 is YFSETQ in the germline V gene. This CDR3 is 13 amino acids long. Trimming stripped 0 bases from V and 4 bases from J, with 7 bases between. Here the CDR3 reads CASSLESITEAFF. The CDR3 nucleotides read TGCGCCAGCAGCTTGGAGTCCATCACTGAAGCTTTCTTT.

The V gene is TRBV7-2, the J gene TRBJ2-1; a possible D gene is TRBD2 (6 bases). The CDR3 loop spans 16 amino acids. V gave up 2 bases and J gave up 2 bases, with 13 bases separating them. Germline CDR1 is SGHTA and CDR2 is FQGNSA. The CDR3 sequence: CASSLLRGLTYNEQFF. The CDR3 bases are TGTGCCAGCAGCTTACTGAGGGGACTCACCTACAATGAGCAGTTCTTC.

J is TRBJ2-1 and V is TRBV12-5, with 9 bases that match TRBD1. J gave up 4 bases and V 7 bases, and 5 bases lay outside the gene matches. The CDR3 spans 14 residues. Germline CDR1 LGHNT, CDR2 FRNRAP. The CDR3 sequence: CASVPGQGYNEQFF. The CDR3 DNA reads TGTGCTAGTGTTCCGGGACAGGGATACAATGAGCAGTTCTTC.

The rearrangement uses TRBV6-5 and TRBJ1-1, with a weak D call TRBD1 (5 bases). CDR1 MNHEY and CDR2 SVGAGI come from the germline V gene. Trimming left V 4 bases short and J 5 bases short, with 17 bases between. The CDR3 loop spans 15 amino acids. The DNA for the CDR3 is TGTGCCAGCAGTTCAGGGTCGGGGGAAGGGACTGAAGCTTTCTTT. It encodes CASSSGSGEGTEAFF.

The chain links TRBV27 to TRBJ2-7, with a possible D match to TRBD2 (5 bases). The CDR3 contains 15 residues. Germline CDR1 reads MNHEY; CDR2 reads SMNVEV (reference sequence). Deletions cut 1 base from V and 2 bases from J, with 12 bases between. CDR3 nucleotide sequence: TGTGCCAGCAGTTTATACTCCGGGATCCCCTACGAGCAGTACTTC. This sequence encodes CASSLYSGIPYEQYF.

CDR3 sequence (DNA): TGTGCCAGCAGTTCCTGGGGGGGCGCGTACAATGAGCAGTTCTTC. It specifies CASSSWGGAYNEQFF. This chain joins TRBV6-5 and TRBJ2-1; D may be TRBD2 (7 bases). CDR1 is MNHEY and CDR2 is SVGAGI in the germline V gene. The CDR3 contains 15 residues. Trimming left V 4 bases short and J 4 bases short, with 14 bases between.

About this clone: This specimen includes other DNA sequences encoding the same CDR3. The chain carries TRBV19 and TRBJ2-5; possibly TRBD2 for D (6 bases). The CDR3 extends over 14 amino acids. V was trimmed by 6 bases and J by 4 bases, leaving 15 bases between them. The V gene's germline CDR1 is LNHDA and CDR2 SQIVND (reference sequence). CDR3 sequence: CASSSGGGRETQYF. CDR3 nucleotides: TGTGCCAGTAGCTCCGGGGGAGGACGAGAGACCCAGTACTTC.

About this clone itself: This sample also contains other DNA sequences that code for the same CDR3. V is TRBV5-6 and J is TRBJ1-1; D possibly corresponds to TRBD1 (5 bases). The CDR3 has 14 amino acids. The ends were cut back, 0 bases at V and 4 bases at J, with 10 bases in the middle. Germline V gives CDR1 SGHDT, CDR2 YYEEEE. For the CDR3, the DNA is TGTGCCAGCAGCTTGGTGGGGGAAACCACTGAAGCTTTCTTT. This encodes CASSLVGETTEAFF.

V and J are TRBV9 and TRBJ2-3; D unresolved. The germline V gene encodes CDR1 SGDLS and CDR2 YYNGEE. The CDR3 is 14 residues long. V shed 2 bases and J shed 3 bases, with 10 bases lying between them. The CDR3 loop reads CASSVMETTDTQYF. CDR3 sequence (DNA): TGTGCCAGCAGCGTTATGGAAACTACAGATACGCAGTATTTT.

The V and J genes are TRBV29-1 and TRBJ2-3; D remains ambiguous. Germline loops: CDR1 SQVTM, CDR2 ANQGSEA. This CDR3 spans 12 amino acids. The V and J ends lost 3 bases and 9 bases respectively, with 13 bases between them. In DNA, the CDR3 is TGCAGCGTTGATTCGGACGGCGGCACGCAGTATTTT. Its translation is CSVDSDGGTQYF.

The gene calls are TRBV19 and TRBJ1-2; no clear D gene. This CDR3 is 12 amino acids long. V was clipped by 3 bases and J by 4 bases, with 6 bases between them. The germline CDR1 and CDR2 sequences are LNHDA and SQIVND (reference sequence). The CDR3 here is CASSIRSYGYTF. The CDR3 coding sequence is TGTGCCAGTAGTATCCGGAGCTATGGCTACACCTTC.

The rearrangement joins TRBV28 to TRBJ1-4; tentative D call: TRBD1 (6 bases). The CDR3 loop spans 14 amino acids. Trimming removed 5 bases at V and 5 bases at J, with 12 bases between. Germline V gene sequence: CDR1 MDHEN, CDR2 SYDVKM. In DNA form, the CDR3 reads TGTGCCAGCAGTAGGGACACAAGGAATGAAAAACTGTTTTTT. This sequence encodes CASSRDTRNEKLFF.

The chain uses TRBV6-6 and TRBJ2-1; unclear D gene. The CDR3 runs to 11 residues. V lost 6 bases and J 9 bases, leaving 9 bases between the germline ends. Germline V CDR1 and CDR2: MNHNY, SVGAGI (reference sequence). The CDR3 DNA reads TGTGCCAGCAGGGAACGGATTGAGCAGTTCTTC. Residues: CASRERIEQFF.

V and J are TRBV1 and TRBJ1-1. TRBV1 is a listed pseudogene. The CDR3 runs 15 residues. DNA for the CDR3: TGCACCAGCAGCCAAGGAGGCCTACTGAACACTGAAGCTTTCTTT. Translating it yields CTSSQGGLLNTEAFF.

The count of this clone is one. The V and J genes are TRBV4-1 and TRBJ1-1; D remains unclear. V lost 0 bases and J lost 0, with 11 bases in between. Germline-derived CDR1 and CDR2 are MGHRA and YSYEKL. CDR3 length: 16 residues. The CDR3 DNA reads as TGCGCCAGCAGCCAAGATCGGGAGTTGTTGAACACTGAAGCTTTCTTT. This gives the protein CASSQDRELLNTEAFF.